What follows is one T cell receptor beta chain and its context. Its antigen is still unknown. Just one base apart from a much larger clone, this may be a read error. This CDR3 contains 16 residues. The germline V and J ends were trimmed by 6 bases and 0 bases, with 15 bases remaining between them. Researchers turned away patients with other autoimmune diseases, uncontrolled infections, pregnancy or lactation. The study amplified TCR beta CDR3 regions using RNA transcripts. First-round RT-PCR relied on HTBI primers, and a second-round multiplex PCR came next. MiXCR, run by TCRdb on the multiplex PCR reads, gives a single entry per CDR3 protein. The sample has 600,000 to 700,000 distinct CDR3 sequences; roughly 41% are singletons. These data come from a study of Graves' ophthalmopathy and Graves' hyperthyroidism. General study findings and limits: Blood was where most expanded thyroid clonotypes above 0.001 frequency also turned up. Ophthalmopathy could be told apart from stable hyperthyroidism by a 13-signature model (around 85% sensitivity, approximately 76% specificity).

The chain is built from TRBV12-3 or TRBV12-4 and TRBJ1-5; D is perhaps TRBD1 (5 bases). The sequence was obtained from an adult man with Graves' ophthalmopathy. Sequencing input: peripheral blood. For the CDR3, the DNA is TGTGCCAGCAGCCTGGGGACGGTGTATAGCAATCAGCCCCAGCATTTT. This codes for CASSLGTVYSNQPQHF.